Many counts were recorded for the clone carrying this T cell receptor (beta chain). The antigen remains unidentified. The germline V gene encodes CDR1 SGHRS and CDR2 YFSETQ. Trimming removed 2 bases from V and 3 bases from J, with 5 bases in between. This CDR3 contains 13 residues. The record originates from a study of prognosis after radiotherapy for stage I lung cancer. On the study more broadly: Without exception, patients with non-small cell lung cancer were deemed medically inoperable. The biologically effective dose of the SBRT radiotherapy was at least 100 Gy, given over 3 to 5 fractions. Points from the study as a whole: Unique TCR clone counts fell after stereotactic body radiation therapy, median approximately 9,100 versus 7,200.

Genomic DNA served as the source from which two-round multiplex PCR generated TCR beta CDR3 amplicons. The first PCR round targeted every TRBV and TRBJ gene with specific primers. TCRdb ran MiXCR on the multiplex PCR reads and lists one entry per CDR3 protein. The top ten hold 20% to 25% of the sample, which has roughly 38,000 distinct CDR3 sequences, approximately 24% seen once. This receptor was taken from a donor over 45 with non-small cell lung cancer. The material sequenced was PBMCs, taken before or after stereotactic body radiation therapy (not recorded which). The rearrangement joins TRBV5-1 to TRBJ1-4; D is unclear. The CDR3 region has the DNA TGCGCCAGCAGCTTCCGAGCTAATGAAAAACTGTTTTTT. Its translation is CASSFRANEKLFF.